Below, 2 T cell receptor beta chains from the same sample are listed, as sequenced in a study of beta chain features in type 1 diabetes. No antigen is known for these receptors. Study-wide findings and caveats: Moderate yet significant TCRB CDR3 shortening was seen in Type 1 diabetes patients in all four CD4+ subsets.

Expressed TCRB transcripts were sequenced after all isolated RNA was converted to cDNA. TCRdb's copy holds only in-frame clones and misses some; the assay was immunoSEQ multiplex PCR. Counted here are about 160,000 clones, 9% occurring once; the ten biggest clones make up roughly 0.7%. Sequencing was carried out using central memory CD4+ T cells from blood. These TCRs come from a woman in her 30s with type 1 diabetes.

This sequence joins TRBV27 and TRBJ2-7, with a tentative D call TRBD2 (5 bases). Trimming cost V 5 bases and J 6 bases, with 17 bases left between them. This CDR3 spans 14 amino acids. CDR1 and CDR2 (germline): MNHEY, SMNVEV (reference sequence). CDR3 coding DNA: TGTGCCAGCAGTCCCGGGATAACCCAGTTCGAGCAGTACTTC. This gives the protein CASSPGITQFEQYF.

This clone was counted a few times. The genes are TRBV5-1 and TRBJ2-7; weak D call: TRBD2 (5 bases). CDR3 length equals 15 residues. The V end lost 4 bases, the J end lost 6 bases, and 20 bases lay between the germline ends. Per germline, CDR1 SGHRS and CDR2 YFSETQ. CDR3 in DNA: TGCGCCAGCAGCCTCCCGACGGGATCCGCTGGCGAGCAGTACTTC. This codes for CASSLPTGSAGEQYF.